Below are 29 T cell receptor beta chains sequenced from a single sample in a study of neurological immune-mediated disorders. Sample time point: longitudinal time-point 3. From the 5' RACE reads, TCRdb called clonotypes with MiXCR, one entry per CDR3 protein. The repertoire holds 85,000 to 110,000 distinct CDR3 sequences, with 10% to 13% as singletons. Sequenced sample: PBMCs. Receptors originate from a female donor with HTLV-1-associated myelopathy (HAM/TSP).

This clonotype was counted ten times or more. This chain connects TRBV5-1 to TRBJ2-7; tentative D call: TRBD2 (5 bases). The CDR3 is 14 amino acids. Germline V gene data show CDR1 as SGHRS and CDR2 as YFSETQ. V dropped 4 bases and J dropped 3 bases, with 14 bases sitting between them. The CDR3 DNA reads TGCGCCAGCAGCCCGGGCTCCGGGAACTACGAGCAGTACTTC. Protein product: CASSPGSGNYEQYF.

This clonotype has at least ten counts. The chain has TRBV10-3 and TRBJ2-2; D might be TRBD2 (6 bases). The CDR3 covers 12 residues. Germline lookup yields CDR1 ENHRY and CDR2 SYGVKD. The DNA of the CDR3 is TGTGCGGGGGGACGGTACACCGGGGAGCTGTTTTTT. Its translation is CAGGRYTGELFF.

The rearrangement links TRBV12-3 or TRBV12-4 to TRBJ2-7; TRBD1 is a possible D gene (5 bases). This CDR3 region has 12 residues. The V end lost 5 bases, the J end lost 1 base, and 6 bases lay between the germline ends. In DNA, the CDR3 is TGTGCCAGCAGTACAGGATCCTACGAGCAGTACTTC. Amino acids: CASSTGSYEQYF.

This clonotype was seen more than once but under ten times. This clone may be a read error of a much larger clone one base away. The chain couples TRBV5-1 to TRBJ1-1, with TRBD1 matching over 7 bases. CDR1 and CDR2 from the germline V gene are SGHRS and YFSETQ. Losses at the gene ends were 2 bases for V and 4 bases for J; bases not matched to a gene: 2. This CDR3 contains 13 residues. Here the CDR3 reads CASSFTGVTEAFF. The CDR3 nucleotides read TGCGCCAGCAGCTTTACAGGGGTCACTGAAGCTTTCTTT.

The sample holds many counts of this clonotype. The chain's CDR3 is CASSLGDRRWDEQFF. CDR3 bases: TGCGCCAGCAGCTTGGGGGACAGAAGGTGGGATGAGCAGTTCTTC. The rearrangement uses TRBV5-1 and TRBJ2-1, with 7 bases lining up with TRBD1. The CDR3 consists of 15 residues. From germline, CDR1 is SGHRS and CDR2 YFSETQ. With 0 bases clipped from V and 8 bases from J, the junction kept 8 bases outside the gene matches.

This clonotype was found many times. The chain has TRBV5-1 and TRBJ2-3, with 9 bases aligning to TRBD1. CDR3 length equals 15 residues. Germline lookup yields CDR1 SGHRS and CDR2 YFSETQ. V lost 4 bases to trimming and J lost 2 bases; unmatched junction nucleotides: 5. The DNA of the CDR3 is TGCGCCAGCAGCGGGGGGACAGGGCTCACAGATACGCAGTATTTT. Amino acids: CASSGGTGLTDTQYF.

This clonotype was observed at least ten times. The chain recombines TRBV12-3 or TRBV12-4 with TRBJ1-6, with D maybe TRBD1 (5 bases). V was trimmed by 8 bases and J by 7 bases, leaving 9 bases between them. There are 12 residues in the CDR3. The CDR3 nucleotides read TGTGCCAGCGGGGGGGGGAATTCACCCCTCCACTTT. It translates to CASGGGNSPLHF.

This clonotype counts as medium-sized (0.01 to 0.1%). The chain combines TRBV20-1 with TRBJ1-5; no reliable D call. The length of the CDR3 is 15 residues. Germline V gene sequence: CDR1 DFQATT, CDR2 SNEGSKA (reference sequence). Between the trimmed V and J ends, which lost 2 bases and 0 bases, there was a span of 11 bases. The CDR3 coding sequence is TGCAGTGCTAGAACCAATCCTAATAGCAATCAGCCCCAGCATTTT. Translated: CSARTNPNSNQPQHF.

In this sample, this clonotype turned up many times. This sequence joins TRBV5-1 and TRBJ2-3; TRBD2 is a possible D gene (6 bases). CDR3 length equals 18 residues. V lost 3 bases and J lost 4, with 24 bases in between. Germline values: CDR1 SGHRS, CDR2 YFSETQ. Here the CDR3 reads CASSSAQAAGRLPDTQYF. For the CDR3, the DNA is TGCGCCAGCAGCTCCGCACAGGCCGCGGGGAGGTTGCCAGATACGCAGTATTTT.

This clonotype was seen many times. The genes are TRBV28 and TRBJ1-1; D call uncertain. V lost 7 bases to trimming and J lost 2 bases, with 11 bases between them. The CDR3 totals 13 residues. Germline V CDR1 and CDR2: MDHEN, SYDVKM. The CDR3 bases are TGTGCCAGCAAGAGTTCAGCTAACACTGAAGCTTTCTTT. It specifies CASKSSANTEAFF.

This clonotype was detected many times. The rearrangement links TRBV28 to TRBJ1-3, with D possibly TRBD1 on 6 matching bases. CDR1 and CDR2 (germline): MDHEN, SYDVKM. The CDR3 totals 14 residues. The V and J ends lost 5 bases and 2 bases respectively, with 10 bases between them. The CDR3 sequence is CASSPGGPGNTIYF. The CDR3 coding sequence is TGTGCCAGCAGTCCGGGGGGCCCTGGAAACACCATATATTTT.

The sample holds many counts of this clonotype. This sequence joins TRBV5-1 and TRBJ1-1, with a tentative D call TRBD1 (5 bases). V lost 6 bases and J lost 2, with 14 bases in between. There are 14 residues in the CDR3. Per germline, CDR1 SGHRS and CDR2 YFSETQ. CDR3 region: CASNRLGENTEAFF. CDR3 DNA sequence: TGCGCCAGCAACAGATTAGGGGAAAACACTGAAGCTTTCTTT. Full variable domain (missing parts from reference TRBV5-1 and TRBJ1-1): KAGVTQTPRYLIKTRGQQVTLSCSPISGHRSVSWYQQTPGQGLQFLFEYFSETQRNKGNFPGRFSGRQFSNSRSEMNVSTLELGDSALYLCASNRLGENTEAFFGQGTRLTVV.

This clonotype was recorded at least ten times. The chain combines TRBV24-1 with TRBJ2-1, with D possibly being TRBD2 (6 bases). The CDR3 runs 17 residues. The V end lost 2 bases, the J end lost 5 bases, and 18 bases lay between the germline ends. Germline CDR1 and CDR2: KGHDR and SFDVKD. The CDR3 DNA sequence: TGTGCCACCAGTGATTCGCGGGGAGGTCTGAGGGACAATGAGCAGTTCTTC. Residues: CATSDSRGGLRDNEQFF.

This clonotype was seen ten or more times. The chain employs TRBV28 and TRBJ2-7; TRBD1 agrees at 7 bases. Germline V CDR1 and CDR2: MDHEN, SYDVKM. CDR3 length: 14 amino acids. With V trimmed by 6 bases and J by 2 bases, 7 bases remained unmatched. The CDR3 protein is CASRLPGQAYEQYF. For the CDR3, the DNA is TGTGCCAGCAGACTCCCTGGACAGGCCTACGAGCAGTACTTC.

CDR3 sequence (DNA): TGCGCCAGCAGCTTGTTGGCATGGACGAACACTGAAGCTTTCTTT. The encoded protein is CASSLLAWTNTEAFF. The chain has TRBV5-1 and TRBJ1-1; D unresolved. V was trimmed by 1 base and J by 1 base, leaving 11 bases between them. Germline V gives CDR1 SGHRS, CDR2 YFSETQ. The CDR3 contains 15 residues.

The chain's CDR3 is CASNHPYTGELFF. The DNA of the CDR3 is TGTGCCAGCAATCACCCCTATACCGGGGAGCTGTTTTTT. The rearrangement uses TRBV12-3 or TRBV12-4 and TRBJ2-2; D gene uncertain. The CDR3 is 13 amino acids. The V and J ends lost 7 bases and 5 bases respectively, with 11 bases between them.

The table lists this clonotype with many counts. V gene TRBV11-2 combines with J gene TRBJ2-7; 9 bases match TRBD2. CDR1 and CDR2 from the germline V gene are SGHAT and FQNNGV. CDR3 length equals 15 residues. Germline trimming cut 4 bases from V and 4 bases from J; bases unmatched to any gene: 8. The CDR3 spells CASSSEGLAGYEQYF. The CDR3 DNA reads as TGTGCCAGCAGCTCGGAGGGACTAGCCGGATACGAGCAGTACTTC.

This clonotype was found many times. This rearrangement joins TRBV12-3 or TRBV12-4 to TRBJ1-4; D not certain. The CDR3 has 12 residues. V gave up 2 bases and J gave up 3 bases, with 1 base separating them. The CDR3: CASSLSNEKLFF. CDR3 nucleotides: TGTGCCAGCAGTTTATCTAATGAAAAACTGTTTTTT.

This clonotype was seen repeatedly, ten times or more. The chain has TRBV27 and TRBJ1-5; TRBD1 aligns across 8 bases. Unmatched junction bases numbered 14, after V lost 8 bases and J lost 2 bases. Germline V gene data show CDR1 as MNHEY and CDR2 as SMNVEV (reference sequence). The CDR3 has 17 residues. The chain's CDR3 is CASEPGNGQGRNQPQHF. In DNA form, the CDR3 reads TGTGCCAGCGAACCCGGGAATGGACAGGGACGCAATCAGCCCCAGCATTTT.

V is TRBV11-2 and J is TRBJ2-2, with D possibly being TRBD2 (7 bases). The germline CDR1 and CDR2 sequences are SGHAT and FQNNGV. The germline V and J ends were trimmed by 6 bases and 6 bases, with 17 bases remaining between them. This CDR3 is built from 15 residues. The CDR3 loop reads CASSSSPGGAGELFF. The CDR3 region has the DNA TGTGCCAGCAGTTCATCCCCGGGGGGCGCCGGGGAGCTGTTTTTT.

Many counts were recorded for this clonotype. This sequence joins TRBV4-1 and TRBJ2-7; weak D call: TRBD1 (6 bases). CDR1 and CDR2 (germline): MGHRA, YSYEKL. Trimming cost V 4 bases and J 4 bases, with 14 bases left between them. CDR3 length: 14 residues. The CDR3 is CASSPYREGYEQYF. The CDR3 nucleotides are TGCGCCAGCAGCCCGTACAGGGAAGGGTACGAGCAGTACTTC.

This clonotype was counted ten times or more. The V call is TRBV4-1, the J call TRBJ2-7, with TRBD2 matching over 10 bases. V was clipped by 0 bases and J by 2 bases; unmatched bases: 1. The CDR3 has 15 residues. The V gene's germline CDR1 is MGHRA and CDR2 YSYEKL. CDR3 nucleotides: TGCGCCAGCAGCCAAGACCTAGCGGGGGCCTACGAGCAGTACTTC. The encoded protein is CASSQDLAGAYEQYF.

Ten or more counts support this clonotype. V and J are TRBV5-1 and TRBJ2-1; TRBD1 matches 7 bases. The V gene end was trimmed by 3 bases and the J gene end by 8 bases; junction bases not matched to a gene: 2. The CDR3 length is 12 residues. Germline CDR1 reads SGHRS; CDR2 reads YFSETQ. Here the CDR3 reads CASSSTGDEQFF. DNA of the CDR3: TGCGCCAGCAGCTCCACAGGGGATGAGCAGTTCTTC.

This clonotype came up many times. The chain combines TRBV5-6 with TRBJ2-1; tentatively, D is TRBD2 (6 bases). This CDR3 has 14 amino acids. Germline V gene data show CDR1 as SGHDT and CDR2 as YYEEEE. V dropped 3 bases and J dropped 5 bases, with 12 bases sitting between them. In DNA form, the CDR3 reads TGTGCCAGCAGCTGGGGGGACCGAGACAATGAGCAGTTCTTC. Its translation is CASSWGDRDNEQFF.

V is TRBV7-6 and J is TRBJ2-3; 10 positions agree with TRBD1. There are 14 residues in the CDR3. Trimming cost V 5 bases and J 6 bases; bases outside gene matches: 5. CDR1 SGHVS and CDR2 FNYEAQ come from the germline V gene. CDR3 loop: CASSLDRGADTQYF. The CDR3 DNA sequence: TGTGCCAGCAGCCTGGACAGGGGGGCGGATACGCAGTATTTT.

This clonotype appeared many times. V and J are TRBV7-9 and TRBJ2-1, with D perhaps matching TRBD2 (5 bases). The V and J ends lost 5 bases and 3 bases respectively, with 14 bases between them. Germline V lookup: CDR1 SEHNR, CDR2 FQNEAQ (reference sequence). This CDR3 has 15 residues. The CDR3 region has the DNA TGTGCCAGCAGCCCCTCGGGAAGGGTCTACAATGAGCAGTTCTTC. It specifies CASSPSGRVYNEQFF.

This clonotype was seen ten or more times. In nucleotides, the CDR3 is TGTGCCAGCGGACCTAGCGGGGGGGCGGGAGAGCAGTTCTTC. It codes for CASGPSGGAGEQFF. This chain uses TRBV7-7 with TRBJ2-1; 12 bases fit TRBD2. V dropped 8 bases and J dropped 10; count of bases not matched to a gene: 9. Per germline, CDR1 SSHAT and CDR2 FNYEAQ (reference sequence). The CDR3 contains 14 residues.

This clonotype was detected many times. V is TRBV10-3 and J is TRBJ2-6; TRBD1 agrees at 8 bases. The junction had 7 bases not matched to a gene; V was cut back by 3 bases and J by 0 bases. Germline assignment: CDR1 ENHRY and CDR2 SYGVKD. The CDR3 extends over 18 amino acids. In nucleotides, the CDR3 is TGTGCCATCAGTGAAAAGGACAGGGACATCTCTGGGGCCAACGTCCTGACTTTC. Amino acids: CAISEKDRDISGANVLTF.

This clonotype was counted between two and nine times. This chain joins TRBV12-3 or TRBV12-4 and TRBJ2-1; D remains unclear. V dropped 0 bases and J dropped 6 bases, with 9 bases sitting between them. This CDR3 contains 14 residues. CDR3 loop: CASSLAKVGNEQFF. CDR3 coding DNA: TGTGCCAGCAGTTTAGCAAAAGTGGGCAATGAGCAGTTCTTC.